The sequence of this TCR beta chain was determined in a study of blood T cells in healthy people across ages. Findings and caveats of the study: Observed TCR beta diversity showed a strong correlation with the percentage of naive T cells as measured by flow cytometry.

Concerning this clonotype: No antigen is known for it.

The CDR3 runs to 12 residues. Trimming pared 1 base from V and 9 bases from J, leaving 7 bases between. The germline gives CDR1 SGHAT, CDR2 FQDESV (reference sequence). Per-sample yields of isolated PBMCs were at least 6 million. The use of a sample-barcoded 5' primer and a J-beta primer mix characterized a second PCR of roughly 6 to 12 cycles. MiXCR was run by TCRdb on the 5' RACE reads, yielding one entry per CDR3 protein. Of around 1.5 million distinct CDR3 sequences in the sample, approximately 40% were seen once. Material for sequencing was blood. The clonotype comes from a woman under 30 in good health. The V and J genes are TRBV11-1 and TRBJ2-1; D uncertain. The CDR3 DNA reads TGTGCCAGCAGCTTAGTGGGGATTGAGCAGTTCTTC. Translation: CASSLVGIEQFF.